In this sample, the clone carrying this T cell receptor beta chain turned up many times. TCRdb passed the 5' RACE reads through MiXCR, listing each CDR3 protein once. The sample has over 60,000 distinct CDR3 sequences; 4% to 6% are singletons. This CDR3 is 15 amino acids long. The J segment lost 9 bases and the V segment lost 3 bases, leaving 8 bases of the junction unmatched. Germline lookup yields CDR1 SGHRS and CDR2 YFSETQ. These data belong to a study of neurological immune-mediated disorders. The chain couples TRBV5-1 to TRBJ2-1; TRBD2 matches 11 bases. The source is a woman in her twenties or thirties with multiple sclerosis. The sequenced sample consisted of PBMCs. CDR3 in DNA: TGCGCCAGCAGCTCAGTTAGCGGGGGGGCAAGTGAGCAGTTCTTC. This codes for CASSSVSGGASEQFF.